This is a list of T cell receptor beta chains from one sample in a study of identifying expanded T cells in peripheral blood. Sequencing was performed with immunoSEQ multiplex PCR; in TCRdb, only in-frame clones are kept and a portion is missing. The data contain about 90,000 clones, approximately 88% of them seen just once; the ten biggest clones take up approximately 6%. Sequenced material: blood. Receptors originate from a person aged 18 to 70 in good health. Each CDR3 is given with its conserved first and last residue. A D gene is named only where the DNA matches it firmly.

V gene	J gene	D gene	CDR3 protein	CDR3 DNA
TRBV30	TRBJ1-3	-	CAATGEIGNTIYF	TGTGCCGCCACGGGGGAAATTGGAAACACCATATATTTT
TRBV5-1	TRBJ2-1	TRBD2	CASSTNQLAMVNLNEQFF	TGCGCCAGCAGCACCAACCAACTAGCGATGGTGAACCTCAATGAGCAGTTCTTC
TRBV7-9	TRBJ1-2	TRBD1	CASSARQGWDGYTF	TGTGCCAGCAGCGCTCGACAGGGGTGGGATGGCTACACCTTC
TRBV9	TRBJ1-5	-	CASSASGRGDQPQHF	TGTGCCAGCAGCGCCTCGGGGAGAGGGGATCAGCCCCAGCATTTT
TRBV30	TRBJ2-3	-	CAWGLQIGRTDTQYF	TGTGCCTGGGGCCTACAGATTGGGCGCACAGATACGCAGTATTTT
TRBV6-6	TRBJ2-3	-	CASRAVGGSTDTQYF	TGTGCCAGCAGGGCCGTGGGGGGAAGCACAGATACGCAGTATTTT
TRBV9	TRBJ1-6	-	CASSDSTGHPANSPLHF	TGTGCCAGCAGCGACTCGACGGGTCACCCCGCAAATTCACCCCTCCACTTT
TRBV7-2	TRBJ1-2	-	CASSLGYGTGYTF	TGTGCCAGCAGCTTAGGTTATGGCACCGGCTACACCTTC
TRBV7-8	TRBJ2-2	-	CASNPRAGYTGELFF	TGTGCCAGCAACCCACGGGCCGGTTACACCGGGGAGCTGTTTTTT
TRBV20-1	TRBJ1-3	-	CSAPRWGAQGF	TGCAGTGCCCCCCGCTGGGGGGCCCAAGGGTTT
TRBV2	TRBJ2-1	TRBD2	CASSAGAGDYNEQFF	TGTGCCAGCAGTGCAGGAGCGGGAGACTACAATGAGCAGTTCTTC
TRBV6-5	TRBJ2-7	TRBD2	CASSPGTSGSGEQYF	TGTGCCAGCAGTCCAGGGACTAGCGGGAGCGGTGAGCAGTACTTC
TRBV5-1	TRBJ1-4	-	CASSFGGGAGGKLFF	TGCGCCAGCTCTTTCGGCGGGGGCGCGGGGGGAAAACTGTTTTTT
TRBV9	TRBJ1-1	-	CASSPQFWDNTEAFF	TGTGCCAGCAGCCCCCAGTTCTGGGATAACACTGAAGCTTTCTTT